This TCR beta chain comes out of a study of T cell responses to AZD1222 COVID-19 vaccine. With 2 bases clipped from V and 3 bases from J, the junction kept 7 bases outside the gene matches. The germline CDR1 and CDR2 sequences are ENHRY and SYGVKD. The CDR3 has 15 residues. Some clones are missing from TCRdb's copy, which holds only in-frame ones; the method was immunoSEQ multiplex PCR. The table shows 80,000 to 95,000 clones, with about 90% occurring only once. The clonotype comes from an adult in good health. Specimen: peripheral blood, collected on day 0 of AZD1222 vaccination. The V call is TRBV10-3, the J call TRBJ2-7, with 7 bases lining up with TRBD2. CDR3 sequence reads: CAISELEGTIYEQYF. In nucleotides, the CDR3 is TGTGCCATCAGTGAGCTTGAAGGGACTATCTACGAGCAGTACTTC.